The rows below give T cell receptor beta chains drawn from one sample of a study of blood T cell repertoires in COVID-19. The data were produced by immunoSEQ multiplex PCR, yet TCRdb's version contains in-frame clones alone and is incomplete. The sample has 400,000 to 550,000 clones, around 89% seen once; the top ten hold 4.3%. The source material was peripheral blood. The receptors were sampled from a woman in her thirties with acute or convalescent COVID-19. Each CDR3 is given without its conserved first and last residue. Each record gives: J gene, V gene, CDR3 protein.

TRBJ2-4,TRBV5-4,ASSLFSGGGSKNIQY
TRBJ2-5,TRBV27,ASSTDRGPQETQY
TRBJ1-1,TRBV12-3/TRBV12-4,ASRREDRAVAF
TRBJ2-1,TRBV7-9,ASSDTGTGGDEQF
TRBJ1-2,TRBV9,ASSGRGGYT
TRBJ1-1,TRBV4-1,ASSQGSGVTEAF
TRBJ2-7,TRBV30,AWRRQGGYEQY
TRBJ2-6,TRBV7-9,ASSTTGSGANVLT
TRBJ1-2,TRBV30,AWRVPPGLPYT
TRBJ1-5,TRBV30,AWSRQGNQPQH
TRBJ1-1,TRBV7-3,ASSDYLNTEAF
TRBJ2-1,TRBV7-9,ASSFPRARSYNEQF
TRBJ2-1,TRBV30,AWKLAGGNEQF
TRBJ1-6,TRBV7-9,ASSFQGISPLH
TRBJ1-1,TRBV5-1,ASSRTGGNTEAF
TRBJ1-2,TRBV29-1,SVEDLGREVDGYT
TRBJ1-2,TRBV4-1,ASSHGRQTNYGYT
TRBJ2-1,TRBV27,ASSLSLAPVGNEQF
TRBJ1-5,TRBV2,ASRLGQNYQPQH